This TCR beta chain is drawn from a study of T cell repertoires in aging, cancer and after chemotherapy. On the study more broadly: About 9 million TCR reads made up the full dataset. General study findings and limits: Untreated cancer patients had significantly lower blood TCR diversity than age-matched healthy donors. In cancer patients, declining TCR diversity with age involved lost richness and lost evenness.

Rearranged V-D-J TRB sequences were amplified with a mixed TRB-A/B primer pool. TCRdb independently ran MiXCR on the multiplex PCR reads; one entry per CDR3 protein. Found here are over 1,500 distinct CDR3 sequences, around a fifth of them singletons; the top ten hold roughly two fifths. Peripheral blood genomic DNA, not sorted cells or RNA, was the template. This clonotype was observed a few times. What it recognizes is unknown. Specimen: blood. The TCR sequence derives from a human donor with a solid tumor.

CDR3 in amino acids: CASSPNLRESEQYF. DNA for the CDR3: TGTGCCAGCAGCCCGAACCTCAGGGAGAGCGAGCAGTACTTC. V and J are TRBV7-9 and TRBJ2-7, with D possibly called TRBD1 or TRBD2 (5 bases each). CDR1 SEHNR and CDR2 FQNEAQ come from the germline V gene (reference sequence). This CDR3 spans 14 amino acids. Between the trimmed V and J ends, which lost 5 bases and 6 bases, there was a span of 17 bases.